This TCR beta chain was observed in a study of T cells after posttransplantation cyclophosphamide. Germline-derived CDR1 and CDR2 are SNHLY and FYNNEI. This CDR3 is 18 amino acids long. V lost 3 bases and J 2 bases, leaving 17 bases between the germline ends. The protocol was immunoSEQ multiplex PCR, while the TCRdb copy is restricted to in-frame clones and leaves out a portion. The table has 17,000 or so clones, 70% to 80% seen once. To note about this clone: The antigen remains unidentified.

Busulfan-fludarabine conditioning, marrow transplant, and cyclophosphamide on days +3 and +4 were administered. Study-level points and caveats: Recipient CMV seropositivity and CMV reactivation strongly tracked TRB clonality. Tissue-infiltrating T cells from skin or gut overlapped little with blood T cells.

This TCR was recovered from a female patient in her 40s who received an allogeneic stem cell transplant from a related donor, was CMV-positive, and had no GVHD. Some T cells may be provided by the graft donor. This chain uses TRBV2 with TRBJ2-6; maybe TRBD2 (7 bases). Sequencing was performed on CD8+ T cells sorted from PBMCs, taken 1,700 to 2,000 days after a stem cell transplant with posttransplant cyclophosphamide. The CDR3 bases are TGTGCCAGCAGTGAGCTTTCGGGGGGCAACACTGGGGCCAACGTCCTGACTTTC. The encoded protein is CASSELSGGNTGANVLTF.